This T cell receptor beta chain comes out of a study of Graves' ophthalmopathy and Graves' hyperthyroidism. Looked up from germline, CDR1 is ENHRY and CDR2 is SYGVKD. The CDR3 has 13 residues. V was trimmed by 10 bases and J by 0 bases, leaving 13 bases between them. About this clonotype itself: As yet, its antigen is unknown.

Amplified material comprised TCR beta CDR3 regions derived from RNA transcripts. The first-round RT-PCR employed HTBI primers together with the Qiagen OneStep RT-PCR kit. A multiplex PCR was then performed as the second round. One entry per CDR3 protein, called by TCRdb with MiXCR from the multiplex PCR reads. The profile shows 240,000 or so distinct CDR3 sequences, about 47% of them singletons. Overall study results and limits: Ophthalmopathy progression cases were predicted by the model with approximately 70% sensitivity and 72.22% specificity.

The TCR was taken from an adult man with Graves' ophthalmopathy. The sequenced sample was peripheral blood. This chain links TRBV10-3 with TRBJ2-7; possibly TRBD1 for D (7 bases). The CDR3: CASRGDASYEQYF. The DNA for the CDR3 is TGTGCCAGCAGGGGGGACGCCTCCTACGAGCAGTACTTC.